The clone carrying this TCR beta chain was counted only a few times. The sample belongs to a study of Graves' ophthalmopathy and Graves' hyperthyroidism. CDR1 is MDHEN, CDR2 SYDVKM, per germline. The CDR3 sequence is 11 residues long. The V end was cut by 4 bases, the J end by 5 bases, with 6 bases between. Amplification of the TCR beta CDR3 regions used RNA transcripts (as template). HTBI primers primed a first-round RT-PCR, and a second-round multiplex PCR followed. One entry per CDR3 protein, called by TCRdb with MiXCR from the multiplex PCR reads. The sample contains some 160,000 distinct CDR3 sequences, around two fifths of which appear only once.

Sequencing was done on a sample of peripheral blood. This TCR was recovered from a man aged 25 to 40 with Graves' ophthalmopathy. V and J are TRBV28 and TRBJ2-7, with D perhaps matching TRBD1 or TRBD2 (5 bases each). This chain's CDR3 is CASSWDDEQYF. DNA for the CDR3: TGTGCCAGCAGTTGGGACGACGAGCAGTACTTC.